The clone carrying this TCR beta chain was found many times. Libraries of TCR beta came from iRepertoire HTBI primers plus Arm-PCR of CDR3 regions. Methods used by the authors: Looking across samples, the authors found under 70 TRBV and 14 to 15 TRBJ segments. TCRdb passed the multiplex PCR reads through MiXCR, listing each CDR3 protein once. The V and J calls reflect TCRdb's pipeline rather than the authors' work. The data hold approximately 540,000 distinct CDR3 sequences, with 12% observed a single time. The entry originates in a study of regulatory T cells in long-lasting Graves disease. The CDR3 has 13 residues. V was trimmed by 6 bases and J by 0 bases, leaving 8 bases between them. CDR1 is MNHNS, CDR2 SASEGT, per germline. Time point described: newly diagnosed GD, antithyroid drugs for less than 3 months. The TCR library was prepared using RNA isolated from PBMCs. This sample was shared with a second study, whose subject was T cells in Graves' hyperthyroidism and ophthalmopathy. That study reports: Researchers defined stable Graves' hyperthyroidism as no ophthalmopathy progression within 18 months. Diagnoses were established using clinical symptoms, serum thyroxine and TRAb, thyroid ultrasound and orbital computed tomography.

The rearrangement links TRBV6-1 to TRBJ1-1; no firm D call. Specimen: peripheral blood mononuclear cells (PBMCs), collected at new diagnosis, from a patient treated with antithyroid drugs. The source of this sequence is a woman aged 25 to 39 with Graves disease. The CDR3 reads CASRATLNTEAFF. The CDR3 DNA is TGTGCCAGCAGGGCAACCTTGAACACTGAAGCTTTCTTT.